This T cell receptor beta chain was recovered during a study of shared clonotypes between healthy human individuals (dated by TCRdb to about 2020). For the study in its entirety: Two women and three men aged 18 to 49 years were included in the cohort. Per donor, leukapheresis produced somewhere between about 0.94 and 9.5 billion PBMCs. Per donor, three plates each were used for CD4 naive and CD4 memory, two for CD8 naive, and one for CD8 memory. To increase sequencing depth and limit assay-specific biases, TCR repertoire library preparation and sequencing were carried out by different laboratories using diverse techniques. To estimate repertoire size and how much clonotypes are shared between individuals, the study performed deep sequencing of blood TCR repertoires from five healthy adults. General findings and caveats noted by the study authors: Even with the large sequencing depth, rarefaction of the sorted-subset datasets indicated that sequencing was incomplete. Sampling was restricted to blood, and TCR repertoires in tissues likely differ from the TCR repertoires found in blood. Higher generation probabilities were observed for clonotypes shared by all four sorted-subset donors than for non-shared clonotypes. The genetic and exposure-history diversity represented was limited by the small number of donors. Pairwise subsampling led to the expectation that sequencing depth would affect the degree of clonotype sharing among donors. Naive subsets generally had larger estimated clonotype richness than memory subsets. Across a handful of donors, about 5.2% of naive CD4, 3% to 4% of naive CD8, 2.3% of memory CD4, and over 0.35% of memory CD8 clonotypes were shared.

To note about this clone: The target of this receptor is not known. Nothing much larger sits one base from this clone, and base qualities are not available. Other nucleotide sequences from this sample produce the same CDR3.

Using the deep immunoSEQ assay, multiplex PCR amplified TCR CDR3 regions from genomic DNA. For each cell subset, the extracted genomic DNA was distributed evenly across all wells of several immunoSEQ 96-well plates, and each plate served as one replicate. For sorted subsets, roughly 200 ng of genomic DNA, equivalent to roughly 33,000 T cell genomes, went into each replicate PCR. Purified libraries were quantified with a Qubit 3.0 fluorometer, sized on a Bioanalyzer 2100, and re-quantified with the KAPA Library Quantification kit. Each immunoSEQ 96-well plate was sequenced on its own single-read 150-cycle Illumina NextSeq 550 flow cell. The original pipeline was this. Because the immunoSEQ output included only junctional sequences and no quality scores, the filtering could not be the same as the filtering used for full-length reads. To assign V/J genes and CDR3, sequences were annotated against IMGT germline references using PyIR, a Python wrapper for IgBLAST v1.9. Reads were filtered out if the reads had weak V/J assignments (E-value above 1e-6), no CDR3, stop codons, out-of-frame junctions, or ambiguous translated residues. V3J clonotypes were defined as sequences sharing an identical inferred V gene, J gene, and CDR3 amino acid sequence. The percentage overlap between two repertoires was calculated by dividing the number of shared unique clonotypes by the size of the smaller repertoire. RTK rarefaction, the Chao1 estimator, and Recon v2.1 estimates of unobserved clonotypes were used to assess repertoire richness. Generation probabilities were computed with OLGA for all TCRbeta clonotypes obtained by the gDNA method from several donors. Entries here come from immuneACCESS through TCRdb and include only in-frame sequences with V and J called. Some clones fail to appear in such tables; in the studies checked, an unresolved V gene covers under half of the shortfall, and the cause of the remainder is unknown. V and J calls plus clone size are reproduced from that table; the DNA served to infer D and trimming. In all, the sample holds millions of clones, and over 90% of those were seen once. Clones ranked in the top ten supply about 0.37% of the sample.

The donors were healthy, HIV-negative adults with no recently reported acute infections or vaccinations. All donors were Caucasian adults living in Nashville, Tennessee, USA. CD4+ T cells were enriched through magnetic negative selection, after which naive cells were positively selected on CD45RA and the remaining negative fraction served as the memory subset. After blood collection by leukapheresis, PBMCs were isolated using Ficoll-Histopaque density gradient centrifugation and then cryopreserved in the vapor phase of liquid nitrogen. Purity and quantity of every magnetically sorted T cell population were checked by analytical flow cytometry. From each sorted fraction, genomic DNA was isolated and quantified by UV absorbance on a Nanodrop 2000c. The sequenced sample consisted of naive CD4+ T cells from PBMCs. Interpreted using the paper, the cell subset or site label stands for: CD45RA+ positively selected. The sequence was obtained from a man aged 18 to 29 in good health. Some clones in this sample may be carry-over from other donors' samples.

The CDR3 amino acid sequence is: CASRPPGTDTQYF. The nucleotides read TGTGCCAGCAGGCCCCCAGGGACAGATACGCAGTATTTT. The chain uses TRBV6-5 and TRBJ2-3; the D segment could be TRBD1, given 5 matching bases. The CDR3 has 13 amino acids, counting the end cysteine and phenylalanine. The CDR3 DNA has 39 bases and is translated from base 1. CDR1 MNHEY and CDR2 SVGAGI are derived from the germline V gene. V is shortened by 6 bases, J by 3 bases, and the region joining them spans 10 bases.